The 6 T cell receptor beta chains below all came from one sample that was sequenced in a study of blood T cell repertoires in COVID-19. TCRdb's table, derived via immunoSEQ multiplex PCR, lists solely in-frame clones and lacks some. This repertoire shows approximately 170,000 clones, 70% to 90% found once; its top ten account for roughly 7%. Sequenced input: peripheral blood. These receptors were taken from a woman of 80 years or more in a cohort sampled during active or convalescent COVID-19.

This clone was detected once. The V call is TRBV9, the J call TRBJ1-3; D ambiguous. The CDR3 spans 15 residues. Germline V gene data show CDR1 as SGDLS and CDR2 as YYNGEE. Deletions cut 3 bases from V and 4 bases from J, with 14 bases between. The chain's CDR3 is CASSGDSGYGNTIYF. The CDR3 DNA is TGTGCCAGCAGCGGCGACTCCGGGTACGGAAACACCATATATTTT.

V gene TRBV5-1 combines with J gene TRBJ2-2; TRBD1 might be the D (5 bases). Germline V lookup: CDR1 SGHRS, CDR2 YFSETQ. V was cut by 6 bases and J by 0 bases, with 12 bases left in between. This CDR3 has 15 amino acids. The CDR3 region has the DNA TGCGCCAGCACCACCGACAGTCCGAACACCGGGGAGCTGTTTTTT. It encodes CASTTDSPNTGELFF.

This clone was observed a single time. The chain joins TRBV4-1 to TRBJ2-6; weak D call: TRBD2 (6 bases). V was clipped by 1 base and J by 1 base, with 14 bases between them. CDR3 size: 18 residues. Germline loops: CDR1 MGHRA, CDR2 YSYEKL. Here the CDR3 DNA reads TGCGCCAGCAGCCAAGCTCCCGCACGGGGGTCTGGGGCCAACGTCCTGACTTTC. Translating gives CASSQAPARGSGANVLTF.

The chain employs TRBV4-1 and TRBJ2-2; TRBD2 matches 8 bases. The CDR3 is made up of 15 amino acids. Looked up from germline, CDR1 is MGHRA and CDR2 is YSYEKL. With 0 bases clipped from V and 9 bases from J, the junction kept 6 bases outside the gene matches. The CDR3 coding sequence is TGCGCCAGCAGCCAAGACGGGGGGGCATGGAGGGAGCTGTTTTTT. It yields the protein CASSQDGGAWRELFF.

In this sample, this clone turned up a few times. The rearrangement uses TRBV3-1 (or the pseudogene TRBV3-2) and TRBJ2-5; TRBD1 might be the D (6 bases). Deletions cut 6 bases from V and 1 base from J, with 12 bases between. Germline V lookup: CDR1 LGHDT, CDR2 YNNKEL (reference sequence). CDR3 length: 14 residues. CDR3 DNA sequence: TGTGCCAGCAGGGAACAGGGAATCCAAGAGACCCAGTACTTC. Protein sequence: CASREQGIQETQYF.

This chain joins TRBV14 and TRBJ1-2; 9 nucleotides match TRBD1. With V trimmed by 4 bases and J by 2 bases, 11 bases remained unmatched. The germline V gene encodes CDR1 SGHDN and CDR2 FVKESK. The CDR3 runs 17 residues. CDR3 DNA sequence: TGTGCCAGCAGCCGAAGACAGGGGGAGGTTAACAACTATGGCTACACCTTC. It translates to CASSRRQGEVNNYGYTF.